Below are 28 T cell receptor beta chains sequenced from a single sample in a study of T-cell reconstitution after alpha-beta-depleted transplantation in children (dated by TCRdb to 2016 to 2018). The library relied on PCR. Sequencing used an Illumina HiSeq 2500. To normalize quantification of the TCRbeta repertoire, the TCR libraries were built with molecular barcoding that relied on unique molecular identifiers. TCRdb trimmed public reads at Q25 via fastp, called clones via MiXCR and kept in-frame beta chains. Entries are consolidated by CDR3 protein sequence, retaining the most common genes and DNA. Within this sample are a few hundred thousand distinct CDR3 sequences, with 20% to 30% of them counted one time only. Jointly, the top ten make up 11% of the sample. This sample's treatment or condition label indicates: allogeneic hematopoietic cell transplantation with graft depleted of TCRalphabeta T cells and CD19 B cells.

Sequencing was performed on PBMCs, mostly from graft donor cells, taken 180 days after TCRalphabeta/CD19-depleted stem cell transplant. The receptors come from a male patient aged 5 to 17 who had a stem cell transplant for acute lymphoblastic leukemia, so the T cells may come from the graft donor.

The rearrangement links TRBV5-1 to TRBJ2-6; D tentatively reads TRBD1 or TRBD2 (5 bases each). This CDR3 is built from 16 residues. Trimming took off 3 bases at V and 1 base at J, with 11 bases between the two ends. Germline assignment: CDR1 SGHRS and CDR2 YFSETQ. The CDR3 DNA reads as TGCGCCAGCAGCTGGGGGATTTTTTCTGGGGCCAACGTCCTGACTTTC. It yields the protein CASSWGIFSGANVLTF. The whole variable domain, remainder taken from reference TRBV5-1 and TRBJ2-6, is KAGVTQTPRYLIKTRGQQVTLSCSPISGHRSVSWYQQTPGQGLQFLFEYFSETQRNKGNFPGRFSGRQFSNSRSEMNVSTLELGDSALYLCASSWGIFSGANVLTFGAGSRLTVL.

This clonotype was seen more than once but under ten times. The rearrangement uses TRBV27 and TRBJ1-1, with 7 positions matching TRBD1. Germline-derived CDR1 and CDR2 are MNHEY and SMNVEV (reference sequence). The CDR3 sequence is 13 residues long. Trimming at V came to 9 bases and at J to 2 bases, leaving 6 bases not matched to a gene. The CDR3 here is CASQNRGNTEAFF. The CDR3 coding sequence is TGTGCCAGTCAGAACAGGGGAAACACTGAAGCTTTCTTT.

This clonotype was seen once. The chain is built from TRBV4-1 and TRBJ1-4; 11 nucleotides align to TRBD1. V gave up 4 bases and J gave up 5 bases; unmatched junction bases: 3. Germline V gene lookup returns CDR1 MGHRA and CDR2 YSYEKL. The CDR3 loop spans 15 amino acids. The CDR3 DNA follows: TGCGCCAGCAGCCTAGGGGACAGGGGGAATGAAAAACTGTTTTTT. Translation: CASSLGDRGNEKLFF.

The rearrangement uses TRBV12-3 or TRBV12-4 and TRBJ1-5; 9 bases fit TRBD1. The CDR3 has 20 residues. J lost 2 bases, V lost 3 bases, and 17 bases had no gene match. CDR3 DNA: TGTGCCAGCAGTTTGGGACTCCGGGACAGGGCCTGGGGGCGCAATCAGCCCCAGCATTTT. Encoded protein: CASSLGLRDRAWGRNQPQHF.

This chain connects TRBV7-3 to TRBJ2-7, with D possibly being TRBD1 or TRBD2 (5 bases each). V lost 0 bases to trimming and J lost 6 bases, with 9 bases between them. The CDR3 length is 13 residues. Germline V gives CDR1 SGHTA, CDR2 FQGTGA. CDR3 sequence (DNA): TGTGCCAGCAGCTTAACATCCGGGGCCGAGCAGTACTTC. This translates into CASSLTSGAEQYF.

This sequence joins TRBV20-1 and TRBJ2-7; weak D call: TRBD1 (6 bases). The V gene's germline CDR1 is DFQATT and CDR2 SNEGSKA (reference sequence). Trimming cost V 6 bases and J 2 bases, with 11 bases left between them. The CDR3 spans 12 residues. This chain's CDR3 is CSARPGAYEQYF. DNA of the CDR3: TGCAGTGCGAGACCAGGGGCCTACGAGCAGTACTTC.

This clonotype was observed at least ten times. This chain links TRBV9 with TRBJ2-1; the D is unclear. The CDR3 sequence is 14 residues long. The germline CDR1 and CDR2 sequences are SGDLS and YYNGEE. With 0 bases removed from V and 3 bases from J, the gap between germline ends came to 7 bases. This CDR3 reads CASSVGDNYNEQFF. CDR3 bases: TGTGCCAGCAGCGTAGGAGACAACTACAATGAGCAGTTCTTC.

In this sample, this clonotype turned up a few times. V is TRBV20-1 and J is TRBJ1-6, with D perhaps TRBD1 (5 bases). Germline V lookup: CDR1 DFQATT, CDR2 SNEGSKA (reference sequence). Deletions cut 3 bases from V and 1 base from J, with 10 bases between. The CDR3 length is 15 residues. The DNA of the CDR3 is TGCAGTGCTAGCGCCAGGGTTTCCTATAATTCACCCCTCCACTTT. Protein product: CSASARVSYNSPLHF.

The chain combines TRBV20-1 with TRBJ2-1; 10 nucleotides agree with TRBD2. V lost 6 bases and J lost 2; bases outside the gene matches: 7. The CDR3 length is 15 residues. The germline gives CDR1 DFQATT, CDR2 SNEGSKA (reference sequence). CDR3 nucleotide sequence: TGCAGTGCACCCGGGACTAGCGTCCCCTACAATGAGCAGTTCTTC. Residues: CSAPGTSVPYNEQFF.

The chain carries TRBV5-1 and TRBJ1-2; D is unresolved. In germline, CDR1 is SGHRS, CDR2 YFSETQ. Trimming took off 0 bases at V and 6 bases at J, with 9 bases between the two ends. The CDR3 runs to 13 residues. CDR3 region: CASSLEGADGYTF. CDR3 DNA: TGCGCCAGCAGCTTGGAGGGAGCTGATGGCTACACCTTC.

This clonotype was seen more than once but under ten times. CDR3 loop: CASSLLRPGLYTGELFF. The CDR3 bases are TGTGCCAGCAGTTTACTCCGGCCAGGGCTATACACCGGGGAGCTGTTTTTT. V usage is TRBV12-3 or TRBV12-4 and J usage is TRBJ2-2; possibly TRBD1 for D (5 bases). This CDR3 comprises 17 residues. The V end was cut by 2 bases, the J end by 3 bases, with 16 bases between.

The chain joins TRBV6-2 or TRBV6-3 to TRBJ2-3, with 11 bases that match TRBD2. The germline gives CDR1 MNHEY, CDR2 SVGEGT. After removal of 2 bases from V and 0 bases from J, the junction contained 13 bases not matched to a gene. The CDR3 contains 20 residues. CDR3 in DNA: TGTGCCAGCAGTTACCTGCCTAGTAGCGGGAGGGCCACTAGCACAGATACGCAGTATTTT. Translating gives CASSYLPSSGRATSTDTQYF.

This clonotype was detected a few times. The chain employs TRBV25-1 and TRBJ2-1, with D perhaps TRBD2 (6 bases). Germline lookup yields CDR1 MGHDK and CDR2 SYGVNS. There are 11 residues in the CDR3. Trimming left V 7 bases short and J 9 bases short, with 10 bases between. CDR3 coding DNA: TGTGCCAGCACGGCCGGGAGTGAGCAGTTCTTC. Translation: CASTAGSEQFF.

There are a few counts of this clonotype. The chain uses TRBV27 and TRBJ2-1; D remains ambiguous. The V gene lost 3 bases and the J gene lost 7 bases, with 7 bases spanning the gap. Per germline, CDR1 MNHEY and CDR2 SMNVEV (reference sequence). This CDR3 is 12 amino acids long. The CDR3 is CASSFYGNEQFF. As DNA, the CDR3 is TGTGCCAGCAGTTTTTACGGAAATGAGCAGTTCTTC.

This chain connects TRBV4-2 to TRBJ1-4, with no clear D. From germline, CDR1 is LGHNA and CDR2 YNFKEQ. The CDR3 is 16 amino acids. V dropped 0 bases and J dropped 5 bases, with 13 bases sitting between them. DNA for the CDR3: TGTGCCAGCAGCCAAGAAATTTGGCGTGGGAATGAAAAACTGTTTTTT. Protein sequence: CASSQEIWRGNEKLFF.

In this sample, this clonotype turned up a few times. V gene TRBV5-1 combines with J gene TRBJ2-1, with 7 positions matching TRBD1. This CDR3 is built from 15 residues. Germline CDR1 SGHRS, CDR2 YFSETQ. Unmatched junction bases numbered 4, after V lost 0 bases and J lost 4 bases. The DNA of the CDR3 is TGCGCCAGCAGCTTGGTCGACAGGGCGTACAATGAGCAGTTCTTC. It codes for CASSLVDRAYNEQFF.

The V gene is TRBV9, the J gene TRBJ2-1; 9 bases map to TRBD2. The germline V gene encodes CDR1 SGDLS and CDR2 YYNGEE. The CDR3 length is 15 residues. V lost 2 bases and J lost 5; bases outside the gene matches: 5. CDR3 in amino acids: CASSVEGTSHNEQFF. The CDR3 coding sequence is TGTGCCAGCAGCGTGGAAGGGACTAGCCACAATGAGCAGTTCTTC.

CDR3 DNA: TGTGCCAGCAGCCCTACCGGGACGCCGAGCTCCTACGAGCAGTACTTC. It yields the protein CASSPTGTPSSYEQYF. The V and J genes are TRBV7-3 and TRBJ2-7; D could derive from TRBD1 or TRBD2 (5 bases each). V was pared by 5 bases and J by 0 bases, with 17 bases between. The CDR3 covers 16 residues. Germline V gives CDR1 SGHTA, CDR2 FQGTGA.

This chain connects TRBV4-1 to TRBJ2-1; the D call may be TRBD1 or TRBD2 (5 bases each). V was cut by 1 base and J by 7 bases, with 17 bases left in between. The CDR3 spans 16 residues. Germline CDR1 reads MGHRA; CDR2 reads YSYEKL. The CDR3 DNA follows: TGCGCCAGCAGCCAAGCCCCCGGGACCGGCTTTAATGAGCAGTTCTTC. Protein sequence: CASSQAPGTGFNEQFF.

This clonotype was detected ten times or more. V and J are TRBV7-9 and TRBJ2-7; TRBD1 aligns across 10 bases. With V trimmed by 1 base and J by 5 bases, 11 bases remained unmatched. This CDR3 comprises 17 residues. Per germline, CDR1 SEHNR and CDR2 FQNEAQ (reference sequence). As DNA, the CDR3 is TGTGCCAGCAGCTTAGACGGGTGGGGACAGGGGTCCAACGAGCAGTACTTC. It codes for CASSLDGWGQGSNEQYF.

In this sample, this clonotype turned up a few times. The chain recombines TRBV7-2 with TRBJ1-2, with D possibly being TRBD1 (6 bases). CDR1 and CDR2 (germline): SGHTA, FQGNSA. Trimming removed 2 bases at V and 4 bases at J, with 11 bases between. CDR3 length equals 14 residues. The CDR3 is CASSLWYRAYGYTF. The CDR3 DNA sequence: TGTGCCAGCAGCTTATGGTACAGGGCCTATGGCTACACCTTC.

V gene TRBV6-6 combines with J gene TRBJ2-3; D unresolved. Trimming left V 4 bases short and J 4 bases short, with 6 bases between. The CDR3 length is 12 residues. The germline CDR1 and CDR2 sequences are MNHNY and SVGAGI (reference sequence). Here the CDR3 reads CASSFSSDTQYF. The CDR3 region has the DNA TGTGCCAGCAGTTTTAGCTCAGATACGCAGTATTTT.

This clonotype has more than one count but fewer than ten. This sequence joins TRBV6-4 and TRBJ2-7; perhaps TRBD1 as D (5 bases). Germline V gene lookup returns CDR1 MRHNA and CDR2 SNTAGT. V was trimmed by 0 bases and J by 5 bases, leaving 8 bases between them. This CDR3 region has 13 residues. The CDR3, as DNA: TGTGCCAGCAGTGACTCTCCGACAGACGAGCAGTACTTC. Its translation is CASSDSPTDEQYF.

The chain is built from TRBV5-6 and TRBJ2-7; D could derive from TRBD1 or TRBD2 (5 bases each). The CDR3 extends over 15 amino acids. V was shortened by 2 bases and J by 2 bases, with 14 bases between the two germline ends. CDR1 SGHDT and CDR2 YYEEEE come from the germline V gene. Here the CDR3 DNA reads TGTGCCAGCAGCTTCCGGGACGCCCCCGCCTACGAGCAGTACTTC. Translation: CASSFRDAPAYEQYF.

This clonotype turned up a few times. V is TRBV25-1 and J is TRBJ1-5; D remains unclear. This CDR3 has 11 amino acids. Trimming took 4 bases from V and 5 from J, leaving 3 bases between them. Germline V lookup: CDR1 MGHDK, CDR2 SYGVNS. The CDR3 DNA sequence: TGTGCCAGCAGTGTTCATCAGCCCCAGCATTTT. Translating gives CASSVHQPQHF.

The chain employs TRBV20-1 and TRBJ1-3; D uncertain. This CDR3 comprises 12 residues. Between the trimmed V and J ends, which lost 5 bases and 2 bases, there was a span of 7 bases. Germline V gives CDR1 DFQATT, CDR2 SNEGSKA (reference sequence). DNA of the CDR3: TGCAGTGCTTCGATCCCTGGAAACACCATATATTTT. Translated, it gives CSASIPGNTIYF.

V and J are TRBV29-1 and TRBJ2-1; D gene unclear. Germline V gene data show CDR1 as SQVTM and CDR2 as ANQGSEA. Deletions cut 4 bases from V and 4 bases from J, with 8 bases between. This CDR3 is 12 amino acids long. CDR3 region: CSVGPSYNEQFF. The CDR3 coding sequence is TGCAGCGTTGGTCCTAGTTACAATGAGCAGTTCTTC.

In its sample, this clonotype was seen a few times. The rearrangement joins TRBV5-6 to TRBJ2-2; the match to TRBD2 covers 13 bases. Trimming removed 0 bases from V and 7 bases from J; junction bases left unmatched: 15. CDR1 is SGHDT, CDR2 YYEEEE, per germline. The CDR3 has 20 amino acids. CDR3 nucleotide sequence: TGTGCCAGCAGCTTGGAGCGCCTCGGACTAGCGGGAGTCGTAGGCGGGGAGCTGTTTTTT. Protein: CASSLERLGLAGVVGGELFF.